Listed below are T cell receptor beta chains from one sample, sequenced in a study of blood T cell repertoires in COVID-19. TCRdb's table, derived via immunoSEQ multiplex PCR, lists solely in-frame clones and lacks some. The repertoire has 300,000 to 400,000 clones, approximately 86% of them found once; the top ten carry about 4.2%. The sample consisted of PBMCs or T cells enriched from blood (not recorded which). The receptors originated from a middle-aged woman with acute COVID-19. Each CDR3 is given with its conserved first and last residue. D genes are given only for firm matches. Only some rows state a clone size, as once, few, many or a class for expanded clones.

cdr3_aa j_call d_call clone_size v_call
CASRQPWTGGAATEAFF TRBJ1-1 NA few TRBV19
CASSHPRQPQHF TRBJ1-5 NA NA TRBV12-3/TRBV12-4
CASSVVSGSYNEQFF TRBJ2-1 TRBD2 NA TRBV5-4
CASSFVIGQGALLKQPQHF TRBJ1-5 TRBD1 NA TRBV7-2
CASSKRAGVNQPQHF TRBJ1-5 NA few TRBV21-1
CASSQTGSYNEQFF TRBJ2-1 NA NA TRBV18
CASRWDSPVEAFF TRBJ1-1 TRBD1 NA TRBV25-1
CASSRELNYGYTF TRBJ1-2 NA NA TRBV6-4
CASSSRYRTGNTIYF TRBJ1-3 NA NA TRBV5-1
CASSLVRGSGNTIYF TRBJ1-3 NA NA TRBV7-2
CASSSPNQVAGQYF TRBJ2-7 NA NA TRBV7-9
CASSLDSSGQYF TRBJ2-7 NA NA TRBV5-4
CSVRKEGASSYEQYF TRBJ2-7 NA once TRBV29-1
CASSDRVGPQHF TRBJ1-5 TRBD1 NA TRBV18
CAACPKDRGSGANVLTF TRBJ2-6 TRBD1 NA TRBV19
CAIKPQGGARPSGELFF TRBJ2-2 NA NA TRBV10-3
CASSVAEGWASTDTQYF TRBJ2-3 NA NA TRBV9
CASSSGTGAAYEQYF TRBJ2-7 TRBD1 NA TRBV6-5
CASSDRQGPKETQYF TRBJ2-5 TRBD1 NA TRBV28
CASSFTRDTEAFF TRBJ1-1 NA NA TRBV7-3
CASSDGTGAFF TRBJ1-1 TRBD1 NA TRBV7-2
CASSEGQPLSGYTF TRBJ1-2 TRBD1 NA TRBV5-1
CASSIRTGGDVYGYTF TRBJ1-2 TRBD1 NA TRBV7-9
CATLRGNTEAFF TRBJ1-1 NA once TRBV6-5
CASSLGWSGRLYEQYF TRBJ2-7 TRBD2 NA TRBV7-2
CASSAGNSTPLHF TRBJ1-6 NA NA TRBV6-2/TRBV6-3